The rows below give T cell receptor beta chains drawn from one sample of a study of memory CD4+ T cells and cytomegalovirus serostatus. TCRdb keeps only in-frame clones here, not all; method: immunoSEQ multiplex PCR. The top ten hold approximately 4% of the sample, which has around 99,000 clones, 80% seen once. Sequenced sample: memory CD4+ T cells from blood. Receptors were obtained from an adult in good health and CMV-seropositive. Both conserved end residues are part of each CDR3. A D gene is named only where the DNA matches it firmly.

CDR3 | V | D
CATNFGGLETQYF | TRBV28 | NA
CASSPSPEAYGYTF | TRBV9 | NA
CASSYSGTFTEAFF | TRBV6-6 | NA
CASSARDSNQPQHF | TRBV6-1 | NA
CAIFFRKGLSRGEQYF | TRBV2 | NA
CASSEAAAETQYF | TRBV6-1 | NA
CASSFTLGGAGANVLTF | TRBV5-1 | TRBD1
CASSRGTENQPQHF | TRBV19 | NA
CASSQDRGYLEKGYTF | TRBV5-1 | TRBD1
CASSRDGYGYTF | TRBV19 | NA
CASSIPTGQGAKPQHF | TRBV19 | TRBD1
CASSVDRGQGYTF | TRBV5-1 | TRBD1
CASSPGLAGGSYNEQFF | TRBV5-4 | TRBD2
CASSMTENTEAFF | TRBV18 | NA
CASSYLADSNQPQHF | TRBV6-5 | NA
CASSQAIRGVHGYTF | TRBV4-1 | NA
CASRGQYNSPLHF | TRBV2 | NA
CASKDRADTQYF | TRBV2 | NA
CASSPGLAPGGTDTQYF | TRBV5-8 | NA
CASSPGTAEPSGGYTF | TRBV5-1 | NA
CASSLAETRGTQYF | TRBV7-9 | NA
CASSQFHPGLAQHF | TRBV4-2 | NA
CASSPGSGPEAFF | TRBV18 | NA
CASSPGLAGYNEQFF | TRBV5-1 | TRBD2
CASSPGAGTGELFF | TRBV7-3 | NA
CASSLDYSSYNEQFF | TRBV7-3 | NA
CASSSPGASGANVLTF | TRBV28 | NA
CASTTGTSGPSAQFF | TRBV6-1 | TRBD2
CASQGPSTDTQYF | TRBV28 | NA
CASKRDQPQHF | TRBV28 | NA
CASNPQRLAGAEQYF | TRBV5-5 | TRBD2
CATTSGRGNEQFF | TRBV30 | TRBD2
CASEYPPGGKLFF | TRBV2 | NA
CASSQDTSQVDRSYEQYF | TRBV4-1 | NA
CASSVSGTPVQETQYF | TRBV9 | NA
CASSITGELFF | TRBV5-1 | NA
CASSFFDWGSYNEQFF | TRBV27 | NA
CASSNRQNTDTQYF | TRBV5-1 | NA
CASFQGASGNTIYF | TRBV6-1 | TRBD1
CAIKGDPRNTEAFF | TRBV10-3 | NA